The rows below give T cell receptor beta chains drawn from one sample of a study of CD8 T cells in Susac syndrome. One entry per CDR3 protein results from TCRdb running MiXCR on the immunoSEQ multiplex PCR reads. Altogether about 140,000 distinct CDR3 sequences are present, about 94% being singletons, with the ten largest covering over 0.25%. The sequencing sample was made of CD8+ T cells from PBMCs. The receptor set was obtained from a human donor in good health. Both conserved end residues are part of each CDR3. Fields, in order: clone size, D gene, J gene, V gene, CDR3 protein, CDR3 DNA. The D gene is left open where the match is weak. Some rows have no size entry. The others give once, few or many, or a class for an expanded clone.

clone size: -
D gene: -
J gene: TRBJ2-7
V gene: TRBV7-6
CDR3 protein: CASSQLSGYEQYF
CDR3 DNA: TGTGCCAGCAGCCAACTTAGCGGCTACGAGCAGTACTTC

clone size: -
D gene: -
J gene: TRBJ2-5
V gene: TRBV9
CDR3 protein: CASSGPREETQYF
CDR3 DNA: TGTGCCAGCAGCGGTCCGAGAGAAGAGACCCAGTACTTC

clone size: -
D gene: -
J gene: TRBJ1-1
V gene: TRBV6-6
CDR3 protein: CASSPWGGTEAFF
CDR3 DNA: TGTGCCAGCAGTCCCTGGGGTGGCACTGAAGCTTTCTTT

clone size: -
D gene: TRBD2
J gene: TRBJ2-7
V gene: TRBV4-3
CDR3 protein: CASSQSSGRGYEQYF
CDR3 DNA: TGCGCCAGCAGCCAATCTAGCGGGAGGGGCTACGAGCAGTACTTC

clone size: -
D gene: TRBD2
J gene: TRBJ2-7
V gene: TRBV7-9
CDR3 protein: CASSLVSSGAYEQYF
CDR3 DNA: TGTGCCAGCAGCTTAGTGAGTAGCGGGGCCTACGAGCAGTACTTC

clone size: -
D gene: TRBD2
J gene: TRBJ2-1
V gene: TRBV27
CDR3 protein: CASSSIGTSAHNEQFF
CDR3 DNA: TGTGCCAGCAGTTCAATAGGGACTAGCGCGCACAATGAGCAGTTCTTC

clone size: -
D gene: -
J gene: TRBJ1-1
V gene: TRBV7-9
CDR3 protein: CAARDVTEAFF
CDR3 DNA: TGTGCCGCTAGGGATGTTACTGAAGCTTTCTTT

clone size: -
D gene: -
J gene: TRBJ1-1
V gene: TRBV2
CDR3 protein: CARGNGEAFF
CDR3 DNA: TGTGCCAGGGGTAATGGTGAAGCTTTCTTT

clone size: -
D gene: TRBD2
J gene: TRBJ2-1
V gene: TRBV7-7
CDR3 protein: CASSLKSGRGVEQFF
CDR3 DNA: TGTGCCAGCAGCTTAAAAAGCGGGAGGGGAGTTGAGCAGTTCTTC

clone size: -
D gene: -
J gene: TRBJ2-7
V gene: TRBV4-3
CDR3 protein: CASSQKRSSYEQYF
CDR3 DNA: TGCGCCAGCAGCCAGAAGAGGAGCTCCTACGAGCAGTACTTC

clone size: -
D gene: -
J gene: TRBJ2-1
V gene: TRBV30
CDR3 protein: CAWGTSRDAYNEQFF
CDR3 DNA: TGTGCCTGGGGGACCTCGCGGGATGCCTACAATGAGCAGTTCTTC

clone size: -
D gene: -
J gene: TRBJ1-1
V gene: TRBV5-4
CDR3 protein: CASSLTAFF
CDR3 DNA: TGTGCCAGCAGCTTGACGGCTTTCTTT

clone size: -
D gene: -
J gene: TRBJ2-7
V gene: TRBV13
CDR3 protein: CASSPPRGYEQYF
CDR3 DNA: TGTGCCAGCAGCCCCCCTAGAGGGTACGAGCAGTACTTC

clone size: -
D gene: -
J gene: TRBJ1-4
V gene: TRBV4-3
CDR3 protein: CASSQEGLPGAEKLFF
CDR3 DNA: TGCGCCAGCAGCCAAGAGGGACTTCCGGGGGCTGAAAAACTGTTTTTT

clone size: -
D gene: -
J gene: TRBJ2-2
V gene: TRBV29-1
CDR3 protein: CSVEAPGGAGELFF
CDR3 DNA: TGCAGCGTTGAAGCTCCAGGGGGGGCCGGGGAGCTGTTTTTT

clone size: -
D gene: -
J gene: TRBJ2-7
V gene: TRBV30
CDR3 protein: CAWSDSGEQYF
CDR3 DNA: TGTGCCTGGAGTGACAGTGGTGAGCAGTACTTC

clone size: -
D gene: -
J gene: TRBJ2-1
V gene: TRBV27
CDR3 protein: CASSKGTETNEQFF
CDR3 DNA: TGTGCCAGCAGTAAGGGGACTGAAACCAATGAGCAGTTCTTC

clone size: -
D gene: TRBD2
J gene: TRBJ2-5
V gene: TRBV7-9
CDR3 protein: CASTQGLAETQYF
CDR3 DNA: TGTGCCAGCACCCAGGGACTAGCGGAGACCCAGTACTTC

clone size: -
D gene: TRBD1
J gene: TRBJ1-2
V gene: TRBV4-2
CDR3 protein: CASTPGDREFYGYTF
CDR3 DNA: TGTGCCAGCACCCCCGGGGACAGGGAGTTCTATGGCTACACCTTC

clone size: once
D gene: -
J gene: TRBJ1-1
V gene: TRBV27
CDR3 protein: CASGQFGRNTEAFF
CDR3 DNA: TGTGCCAGCGGGCAATTCGGCAGGAACACTGAAGCTTTCTTT

clone size: -
D gene: -
J gene: TRBJ2-3
V gene: TRBV27
CDR3 protein: CASSFFEGGPDTQYF
CDR3 DNA: TGTGCCAGCAGTTTCTTTGAGGGTGGCCCAGATACGCAGTATTTT

clone size: -
D gene: -
J gene: TRBJ2-5
V gene: TRBV3-1
CDR3 protein: CASSQTTGAQETQYF
CDR3 DNA: TGTGCCAGCAGCCAAACAACAGGAGCACAAGAGACCCAGTACTTC

clone size: -
D gene: TRBD2
J gene: TRBJ2-3
V gene: TRBV15
CDR3 protein: CATSRSGGSTDTQYF
CDR3 DNA: TGTGCCACCAGCCGGTCGGGAGGAAGCACAGATACGCAGTATTTT

clone size: -
D gene: TRBD2
J gene: TRBJ2-7
V gene: TRBV20-1
CDR3 protein: CSARAGLAASYEQYF
CDR3 DNA: TGCAGTGCTAGAGCTGGACTAGCGGCGTCCTACGAGCAGTACTTC

clone size: once
D gene: -
J gene: TRBJ1-2
V gene: TRBV12-3/TRBV12-4
CDR3 protein: CASSLGTPGDYGYTF
CDR3 DNA: TGTGCCAGCAGTTTGGGGACCCCTGGGGACTATGGCTACACCTTC

clone size: once
D gene: TRBD2
J gene: TRBJ2-1
V gene: TRBV29-1
CDR3 protein: CSVDSGLAYNEQFF
CDR3 DNA: TGCAGCGTTGACTCGGGACTAGCCTACAATGAGCAGTTCTTC

clone size: -
D gene: -
J gene: TRBJ2-1
V gene: TRBV7-9
CDR3 protein: CASSLITESSYNEQFF
CDR3 DNA: TGTGCCAGCAGCTTAATTACTGAGAGCTCCTACAATGAGCAGTTCTTC

clone size: -
D gene: -
J gene: TRBJ1-2
V gene: TRBV5-4
CDR3 protein: CASSLWTANYGYTF
CDR3 DNA: TGTGCCAGCAGCTTGTGGACAGCTAACTATGGCTACACCTTC

clone size: -
D gene: -
J gene: TRBJ2-7
V gene: TRBV27
CDR3 protein: CASSFSASSYEQYF
CDR3 DNA: TGTGCCAGCAGTTTCAGCGCCAGCTCCTACGAGCAGTACTTC

clone size: -
D gene: -
J gene: TRBJ2-7
V gene: TRBV29-1
CDR3 protein: CSVESGDAYEQYF
CDR3 DNA: TGCAGCGTTGAATCGGGGGACGCCTACGAGCAGTACTTC